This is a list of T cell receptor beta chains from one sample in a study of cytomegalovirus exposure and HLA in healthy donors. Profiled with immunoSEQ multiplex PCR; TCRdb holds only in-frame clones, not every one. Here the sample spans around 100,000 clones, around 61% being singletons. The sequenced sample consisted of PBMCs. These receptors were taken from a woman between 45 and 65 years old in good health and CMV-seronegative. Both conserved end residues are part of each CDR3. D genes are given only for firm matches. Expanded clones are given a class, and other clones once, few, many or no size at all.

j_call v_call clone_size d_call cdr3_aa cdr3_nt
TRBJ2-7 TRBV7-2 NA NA CASSFPPNEQYF TGTGCCAGCAGCTTTCCCCCCAACGAGCAGTACTTC
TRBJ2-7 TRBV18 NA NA CASSPESYEQYF TGTGCCAGCTCACCAGAGTCCTACGAGCAGTACTTC
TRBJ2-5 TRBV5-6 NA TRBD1 CASSFNGQGARETQYF TGTGCCAGCAGCTTTAATGGACAGGGGGCAAGAGAGACCCAGTACTTC
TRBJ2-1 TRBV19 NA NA CASSMSRGGYEQFF TGTGCCAGTAGTATGAGTCGGGGAGGCTATGAGCAGTTCTTC
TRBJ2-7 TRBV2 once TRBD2 CASSDLAGGEQYF TGTGCCAGCAGCGATCTAGCGGGCGGCGAGCAGTACTTC
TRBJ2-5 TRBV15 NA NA CATSVFGGTETQYF TGTGCCACCAGCGTCTTTGGAGGCACGGAGACCCAGTACTTC
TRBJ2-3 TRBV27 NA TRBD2 CASWGGRTQYF TGTGCCAGCTGGGGGGGTAGGACGCAGTATTTT
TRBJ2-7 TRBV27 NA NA CASSPVGGVGAQYF TGTGCCAGCAGTCCGGTCGGAGGGGTTGGAGCACAGTACTTC
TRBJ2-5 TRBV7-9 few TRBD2 CASSPAWELAGGETQYF TGTGCCAGCAGCCCCGCTTGGGAACTAGCGGGAGGGGAGACCCAGTACTTC
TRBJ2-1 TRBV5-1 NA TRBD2 CASSLVGSSGAYNEQFF TGCGCCAGCAGCTTGGTAGGGTCTAGCGGCGCCTACAATGAGCAGTTCTTC